This TCR beta chain was recorded in a study of T cells after yellow fever vaccination. General study results and limits: Faster peaking, at day 5 versus 15, marked a secondary response that was weaker.

TCRdb re-analysed the 5' RACE reads in MiXCR, keeping a single row per CDR3 protein. The top ten hold 14% of the sample, which has nearly 550,000 distinct CDR3 sequences, roughly 21% seen once. The CDR3 covers 16 residues. The germline CDR1 and CDR2 sequences are SGHVS and FNYEAQ. V lost 5 bases to trimming and J lost 6 bases, with 19 bases between them. Of note for this clonotype: Its antigen is not identified.

The sequence was collected from a man aged 25-45 years who received the YFV17D yellow fever vaccine. This specimen consisted of PBMCs, obtained 15 days after the yellow fever booster vaccination. V and J are TRBV7-6 and TRBJ2-2; no definite D call. Here the CDR3 reads CASSAGPPPLPGELFF. CDR3 DNA: TGTGCCAGCAGCGCCGGACCACCCCCGCTCCCCGGGGAGCTGTTTTTT.